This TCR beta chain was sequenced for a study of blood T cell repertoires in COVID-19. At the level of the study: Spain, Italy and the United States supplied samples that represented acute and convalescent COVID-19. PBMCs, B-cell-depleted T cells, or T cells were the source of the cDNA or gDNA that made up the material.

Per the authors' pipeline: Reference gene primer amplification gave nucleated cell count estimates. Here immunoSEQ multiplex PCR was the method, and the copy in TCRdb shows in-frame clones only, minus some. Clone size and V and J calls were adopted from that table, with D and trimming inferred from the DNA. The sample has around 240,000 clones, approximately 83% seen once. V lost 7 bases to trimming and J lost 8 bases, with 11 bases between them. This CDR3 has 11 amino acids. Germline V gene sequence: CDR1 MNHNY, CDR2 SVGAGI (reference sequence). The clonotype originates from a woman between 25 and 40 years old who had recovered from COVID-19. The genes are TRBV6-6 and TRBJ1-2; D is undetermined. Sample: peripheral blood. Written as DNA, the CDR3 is TGTGCCAGCACCGAAAGGAGAGGCTACACCTTC. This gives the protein CASTERRGYTF.